The entry below gives a single T cell receptor beta chain sequence along with its context. Its antigen remains unknown. This sample was included in a study of glioma-infiltrating T cells after dendritic cell vaccination. Study information: Patients had newly diagnosed or recurrent glioblastoma and received dendritic cell vaccines.

Sequencing was performed with immunoSEQ multiplex PCR; in TCRdb, only in-frame clones are kept and a portion is missing. The profile covers some 70,000 clones, with 81% appearing a single time and roughly 8.2% taken by the ten largest. General study results and limits: Estimated pretreatment TIL content predicted outcome after dendritic cell vaccination.

This clonotype was sampled from a human donor with glioblastoma. Sequencing used blood, obtained before dendritic cell vaccination.

The CDR3 reads CASTDSIYGYTF. DNA of the CDR3: TGTGCCAGCACGGACAGCATCTATGGCTACACCTTC. The V call is TRBV6-5, the J call TRBJ1-2, with D tentatively TRBD1 (6 bases). The V and J ends lost 7 bases and 4 bases respectively, with 10 bases between them. This CDR3 is 12 amino acids long. Germline values: CDR1 MNHEY, CDR2 SVGAGI.